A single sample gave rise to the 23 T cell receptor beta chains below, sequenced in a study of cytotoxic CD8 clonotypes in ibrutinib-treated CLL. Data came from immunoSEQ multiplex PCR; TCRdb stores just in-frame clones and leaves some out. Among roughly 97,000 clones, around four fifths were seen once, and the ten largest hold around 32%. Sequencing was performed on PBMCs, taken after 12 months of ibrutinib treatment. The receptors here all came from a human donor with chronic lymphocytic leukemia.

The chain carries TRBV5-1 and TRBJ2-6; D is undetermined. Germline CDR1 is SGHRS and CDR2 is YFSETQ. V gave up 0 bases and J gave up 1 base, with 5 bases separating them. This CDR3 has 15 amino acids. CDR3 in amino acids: CASSLERSGANVLTF. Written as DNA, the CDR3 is TGCGCCAGCAGCTTGGAACGTTCTGGGGCCAACGTCCTGACTTTC.

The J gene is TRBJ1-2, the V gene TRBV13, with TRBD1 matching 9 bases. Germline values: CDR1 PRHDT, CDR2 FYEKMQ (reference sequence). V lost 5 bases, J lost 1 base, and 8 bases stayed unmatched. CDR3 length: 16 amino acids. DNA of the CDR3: TGTGCCAGCAGCCTCCGGGGGACAGGGAATAACTATGGCTACACCTTC. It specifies CASSLRGTGNNYGYTF.

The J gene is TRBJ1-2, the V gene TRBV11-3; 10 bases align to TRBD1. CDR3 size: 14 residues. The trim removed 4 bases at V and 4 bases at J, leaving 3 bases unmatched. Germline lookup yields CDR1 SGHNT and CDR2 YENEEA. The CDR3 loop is CASSSDRGIYGYTF. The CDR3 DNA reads TGTGCCAGCAGCTCGGACAGGGGGATCTATGGCTACACCTTC.

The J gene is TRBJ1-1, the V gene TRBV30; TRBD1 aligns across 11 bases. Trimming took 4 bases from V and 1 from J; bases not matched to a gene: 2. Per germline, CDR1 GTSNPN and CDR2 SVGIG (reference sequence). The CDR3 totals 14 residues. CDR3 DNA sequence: TGTGCCTGGAAAGGGACAGGGGGGAACACTGAAGCTTTCTTT. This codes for CAWKGTGGNTEAFF.

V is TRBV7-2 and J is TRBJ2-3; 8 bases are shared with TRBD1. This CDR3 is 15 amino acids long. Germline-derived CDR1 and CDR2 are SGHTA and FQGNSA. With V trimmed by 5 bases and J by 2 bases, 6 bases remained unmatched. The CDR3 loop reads CASSTRQGLTDTQYF. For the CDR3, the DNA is TGTGCCAGCAGCACACGACAGGGGCTCACAGATACGCAGTATTTT. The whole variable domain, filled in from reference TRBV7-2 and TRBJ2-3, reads GAGVSQSPSNKVTEKGKDVELRCDPISGHTALYWYRQSLGQGLEFLIYFQGNSAPDKSGLPSDRFSAERTGGSVSTLTIQRTQQEDSAVYLCASSTRQGLTDTQYFGPGTRLTVL.

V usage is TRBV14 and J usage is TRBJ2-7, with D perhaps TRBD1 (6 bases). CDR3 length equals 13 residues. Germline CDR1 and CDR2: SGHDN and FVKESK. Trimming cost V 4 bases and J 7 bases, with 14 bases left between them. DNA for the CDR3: TGTGCCAGCAGCCCTAAAAGGGGGATGGAGCAGTACTTC. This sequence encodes CASSPKRGMEQYF. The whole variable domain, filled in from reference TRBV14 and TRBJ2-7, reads EAGVTQFPSHSVIEKGQTVTLRCDPISGHDNLYWYRRVMGKEIKFLLHFVKESKQDESGMPNNRFLAERTGGTYSTLKVQPAELEDSGVYFCASSPKRGMEQYFGPGTRLTVT.

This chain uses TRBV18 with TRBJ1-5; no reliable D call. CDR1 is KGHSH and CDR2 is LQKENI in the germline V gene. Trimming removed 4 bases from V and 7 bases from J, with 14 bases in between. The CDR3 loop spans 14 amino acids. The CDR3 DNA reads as TGTGCCAGCTCACAGGCCGGGGAAGGGCAGCCCCAGCATTTT. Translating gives CASSQAGEGQPQHF.

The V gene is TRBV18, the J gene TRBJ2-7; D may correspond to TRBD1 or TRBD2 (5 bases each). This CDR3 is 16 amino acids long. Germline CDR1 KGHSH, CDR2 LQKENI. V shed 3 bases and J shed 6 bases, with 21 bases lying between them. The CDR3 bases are TGTGCCAGCTCACCCCCAGGTGGGGGTGATCTGGGCGAGCAGTACTTC. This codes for CASSPPGGGDLGEQYF. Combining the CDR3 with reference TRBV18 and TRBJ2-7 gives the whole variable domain NAGVMQNPRHLVRRRGQEARLRCSPMKGHSHVYWYRQLPEEGLKFMVYLQKENIIDESGMPKERFSAEFPKEGPSILRIQQVVRGDSAAYFCASSPPGGGDLGEQYFGPGTRLTVT.

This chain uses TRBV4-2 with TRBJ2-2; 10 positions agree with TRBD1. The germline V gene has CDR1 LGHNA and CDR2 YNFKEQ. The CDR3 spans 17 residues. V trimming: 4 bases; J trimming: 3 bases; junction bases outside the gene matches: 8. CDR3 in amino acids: CASSRGYGTGDTGELFF. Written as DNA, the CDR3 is TGTGCCAGCAGCCGAGGGTACGGGACAGGGGACACCGGGGAGCTGTTTTTT.

CDR3 in amino acids: CASSLRGLNTEAFF. The CDR3, as DNA: TGTGCCAGCAGCTTAAGAGGGCTCAACACTGAAGCTTTCTTT. The V and J genes are TRBV13 and TRBJ1-1; no definite D call. This CDR3 comprises 14 residues. The germline V gene has CDR1 PRHDT and CDR2 FYEKMQ (reference sequence). V was pared by 2 bases and J by 2 bases, with 9 bases between.

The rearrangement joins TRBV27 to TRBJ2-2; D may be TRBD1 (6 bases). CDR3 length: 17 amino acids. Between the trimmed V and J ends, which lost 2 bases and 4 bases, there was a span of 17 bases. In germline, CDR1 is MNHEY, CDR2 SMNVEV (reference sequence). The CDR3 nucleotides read TGTGCCAGCAGTTTACACAACTCAGGGGCGGTCACCGGGGAGCTGTTTTTT. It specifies CASSLHNSGAVTGELFF.

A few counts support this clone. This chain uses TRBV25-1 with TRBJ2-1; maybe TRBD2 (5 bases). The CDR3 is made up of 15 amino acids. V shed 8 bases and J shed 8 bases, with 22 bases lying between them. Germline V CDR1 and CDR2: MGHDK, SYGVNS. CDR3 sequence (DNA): TGTGCCAGCCAATCCGTCGGGCGGGCGAGCGATGAGCAGTTCTTC. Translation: CASQSVGRASDEQFF.

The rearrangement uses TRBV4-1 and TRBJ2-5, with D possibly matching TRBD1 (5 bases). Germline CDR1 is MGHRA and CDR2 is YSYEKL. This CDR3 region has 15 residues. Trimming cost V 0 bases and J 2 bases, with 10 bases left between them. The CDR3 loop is CASSQDRGRQETQYF. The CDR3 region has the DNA TGCGCCAGCAGCCAAGATAGGGGTCGGCAAGAGACCCAGTACTTC.

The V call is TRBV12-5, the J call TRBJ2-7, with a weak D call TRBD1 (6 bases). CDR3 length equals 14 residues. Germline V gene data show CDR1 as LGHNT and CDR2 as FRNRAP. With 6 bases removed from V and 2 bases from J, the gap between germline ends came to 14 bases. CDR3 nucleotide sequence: TGTGCTAGTGGCCAGACAGGCCTCACCTACGAGCAGTACTTC. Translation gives CASGQTGLTYEQYF.

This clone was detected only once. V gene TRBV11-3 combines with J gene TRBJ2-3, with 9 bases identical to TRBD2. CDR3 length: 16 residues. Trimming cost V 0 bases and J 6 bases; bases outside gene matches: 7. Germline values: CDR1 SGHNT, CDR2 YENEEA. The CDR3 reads CASSLDHSGGVDTQYF. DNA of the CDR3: TGTGCCAGCAGCTTAGATCATAGCGGGGGTGTCGATACGCAGTATTTT.

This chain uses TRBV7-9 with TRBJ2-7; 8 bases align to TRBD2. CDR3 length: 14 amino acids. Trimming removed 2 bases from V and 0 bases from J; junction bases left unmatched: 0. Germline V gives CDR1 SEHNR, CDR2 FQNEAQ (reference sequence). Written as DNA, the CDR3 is TGTGCCAGCAGCTTAACTAGCGGCTCCTACGAGCAGTACTTC. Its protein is CASSLTSGSYEQYF.

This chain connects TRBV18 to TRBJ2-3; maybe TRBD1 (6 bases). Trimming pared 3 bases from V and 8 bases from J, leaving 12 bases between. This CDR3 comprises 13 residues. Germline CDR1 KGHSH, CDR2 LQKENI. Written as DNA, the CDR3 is TGTGCCAGCTCACCGGACAGTGGCGTTACGCAGTATTTT. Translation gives CASSPDSGVTQYF.

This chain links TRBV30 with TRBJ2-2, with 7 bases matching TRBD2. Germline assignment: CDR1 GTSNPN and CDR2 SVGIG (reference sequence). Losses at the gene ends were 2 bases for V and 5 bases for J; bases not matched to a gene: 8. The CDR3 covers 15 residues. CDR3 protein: CAWSPPGGGTGELFF. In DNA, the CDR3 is TGTGCCTGGAGTCCCCCTGGGGGAGGGACCGGGGAGCTGTTTTTT.

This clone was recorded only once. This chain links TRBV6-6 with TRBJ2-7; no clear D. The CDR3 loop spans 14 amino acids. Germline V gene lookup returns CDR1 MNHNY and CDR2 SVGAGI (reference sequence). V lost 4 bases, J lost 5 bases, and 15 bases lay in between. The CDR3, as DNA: TGTGCCAGCAGTTGGACCCAGGTTGGGAACGAGCAGTACTTC. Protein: CASSWTQVGNEQYF.

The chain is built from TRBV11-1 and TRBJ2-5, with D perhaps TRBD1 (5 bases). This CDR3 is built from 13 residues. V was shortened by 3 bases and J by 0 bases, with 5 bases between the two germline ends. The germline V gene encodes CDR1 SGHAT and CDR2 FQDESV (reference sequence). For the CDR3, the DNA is TGTGCCAGCAGCTTGGACAACCAAGAGACCCAGTACTTC. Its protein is CASSLDNQETQYF.

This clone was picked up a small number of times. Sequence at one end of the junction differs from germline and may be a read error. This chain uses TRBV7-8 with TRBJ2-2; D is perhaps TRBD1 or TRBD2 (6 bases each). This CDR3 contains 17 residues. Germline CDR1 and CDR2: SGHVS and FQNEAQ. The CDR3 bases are TGTGCCAGCAGCTTAGCGGGGGGCAGAGGGAACCCCGGGGAGCTGTTTTTT. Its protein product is CASSLAGGRGNPGELFF.

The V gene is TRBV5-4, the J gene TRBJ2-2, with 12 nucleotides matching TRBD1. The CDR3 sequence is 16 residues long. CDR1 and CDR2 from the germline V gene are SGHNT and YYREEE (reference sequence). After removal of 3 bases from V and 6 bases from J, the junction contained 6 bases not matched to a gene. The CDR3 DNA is TGTGCCAGCAGCTACGCGGGACAGGGGGCATCCGGGGAGCTGTTTTTT. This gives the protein CASSYAGQGASGELFF.

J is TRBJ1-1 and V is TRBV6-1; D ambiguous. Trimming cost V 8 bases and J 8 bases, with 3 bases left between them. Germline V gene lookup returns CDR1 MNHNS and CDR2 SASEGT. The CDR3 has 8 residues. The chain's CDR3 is CASQEAFF. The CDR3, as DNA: TGTGCCAGCCAGGAAGCTTTCTTT.